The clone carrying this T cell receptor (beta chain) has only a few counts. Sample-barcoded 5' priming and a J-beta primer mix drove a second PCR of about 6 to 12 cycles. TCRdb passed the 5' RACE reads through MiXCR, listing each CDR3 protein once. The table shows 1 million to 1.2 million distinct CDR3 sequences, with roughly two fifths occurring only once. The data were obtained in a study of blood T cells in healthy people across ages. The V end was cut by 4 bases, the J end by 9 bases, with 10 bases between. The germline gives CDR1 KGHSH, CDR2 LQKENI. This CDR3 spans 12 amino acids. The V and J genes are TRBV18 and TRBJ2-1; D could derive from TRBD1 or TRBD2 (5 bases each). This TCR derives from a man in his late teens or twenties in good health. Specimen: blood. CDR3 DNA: TGTGCCAGCTCACAACGGGACGGTGAGCAGTTCTTC. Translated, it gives CASSQRDGEQFF.